These T cell receptor beta chains were read from a single sample in a study of CD8 T cells in Susac syndrome. MiXCR, applied by TCRdb to the immunoSEQ multiplex PCR reads, yields one record per CDR3 protein. The table lists around 230,000 distinct CDR3 sequences, 95% of them singletons. The sample taken for sequencing was CD4+ T cells from PBMCs. Source of these receptors: a human donor with multiple sclerosis. CDR3s include the opening cysteine and the closing phenylalanine or tryptophan. Fields, in order: D gene, V gene, J gene, CDR3 protein, CDR3 DNA. The D gene is left open where the match is weak.

d_gene: .; v_gene: TRBV2; j_gene: TRBJ2-4; CDR3aa: CASSEPRGAKNIQYF; CDR3nt: TGTGCCAGCAGTGAACCCCGGGGGGCCAAAAACATTCAGTACTTC
d_gene: .; v_gene: TRBV3-1; j_gene: TRBJ1-1; CDR3aa: CASSQQGLYGEAFF; CDR3nt: TGTGCCAGCAGCCAGCAGGGGCTATATGGTGAAGCTTTCTTT
d_gene: .; v_gene: TRBV14; j_gene: TRBJ1-1; CDR3aa: CASSLTTWGTEAFF; CDR3nt: TGTGCCAGCAGCCTAACCACCTGGGGAACTGAAGCTTTCTTT
d_gene: TRBD1; v_gene: TRBV29-1; j_gene: TRBJ2-1; CDR3aa: CSLSRQGWRIGYNEQFF; CDR3nt: TGCAGTCTCTCCCGACAGGGATGGAGGATCGGTTACAATGAGCAGTTCTTC
d_gene: TRBD2; v_gene: TRBV7-9; j_gene: TRBJ2-1; CDR3aa: CASRSTLAGGRYNEQFF; CDR3nt: TGTGCCAGCAGATCGACACTAGCGGGAGGGAGATACAATGAGCAGTTCTTC
d_gene: .; v_gene: TRBV20-1; j_gene: TRBJ1-6; CDR3aa: CSARDLAGVSPLHF; CDR3nt: TGCAGTGCTAGAGATCTGGCAGGGGTTTCACCCCTCCACTTT
d_gene: TRBD2; v_gene: TRBV29-1; j_gene: TRBJ2-7; CDR3aa: CSVESALAGTTYEQYF; CDR3nt: TGCAGCGTTGAGTCGGCTTTAGCGGGGACTACCTACGAGCAGTACTTC
d_gene: .; v_gene: TRBV20-1; j_gene: TRBJ2-6; CDR3aa: CSATGTSSGANVLTF; CDR3nt: TGCAGTGCCACGGGAACCAGCTCTGGGGCCAACGTCCTGACTTTC
d_gene: .; v_gene: TRBV12-3/TRBV12-4; j_gene: TRBJ2-3; CDR3aa: CASSFPPGSSDTQYF; CDR3nt: TGTGCCAGCAGTTTCCCACCCGGGTCTTCAGATACGCAGTATTTT
d_gene: TRBD1; v_gene: TRBV30; j_gene: TRBJ2-7; CDR3aa: CAWSPGGPYEQYF; CDR3nt: TGTGCCTGGAGTCCAGGGGGTCCCTACGAGCAGTACTTC
d_gene: .; v_gene: TRBV20-1; j_gene: TRBJ1-1; CDR3aa: CSASGGGTEAFF; CDR3nt: TGCAGTGCGTCCGGGGGGGGCACTGAAGCTTTCTTT
d_gene: .; v_gene: TRBV20-1; j_gene: TRBJ2-7; CDR3aa: CSAPGLGNEQYF; CDR3nt: TGCAGTGCCCCCGGACTCGGGAACGAGCAGTACTTC
d_gene: .; v_gene: TRBV20-1; j_gene: TRBJ2-1; CDR3aa: CSAARILNYNEQFF; CDR3nt: TGCAGTGCTGCACGGATCCTTAACTACAATGAGCAGTTCTTC
d_gene: .; v_gene: TRBV10-3; j_gene: TRBJ2-7; CDR3aa: CAISEQYEQYF; CDR3nt: TGTGCCATCAGTGAACAGTACGAGCAGTACTTC